The entry that follows covers one T cell receptor (beta chain) sequence. There is no known antigen for this receptor. No base quality information exists; no much larger clone differs at one position. The data are from a study of blood T cell repertoires in COVID-19 (dated by TCRdb to the early 2020s). Describing the broader study: Samples covering the acute and convalescent phases of COVID-19 were provided by collaborators in the United States, Italy and Spain. Where available, HLA class I and class II types were obtained from metadata supplied by the sample provider rather than from assay-based typing. Subjects who had been exposed to COVID-19, were actively infected with it, or had recovered from it provided the deeply sampled blood TCRbeta repertoires that made up the dataset. The repertoires were released in a freely available public database meant as a resource for research on the immune response to SARS-CoV-2. Samples came from the ongoing ImmuneRACE study (first 160 participants) plus 1,254 subjects from 6 global collaborators. Nearly every sample came with metadata listing a de-identified subject ID, COVID-19 status, age in years and sex. The material from the prospective study consisted of cDNA or gDNA derived from T cells, B-cell-depleted T cells, or PBMCs.

The immunoSEQ Assay, a bias-controlled multiplex PCR, was used to amplify TCRbeta CDR3 regions from genomic DNA. Processing in the source paper ran as follows. Nucleated cell counts per sample were estimated from amplification of reference gene primers within the assay. To quantify the absolute abundance of each unique TCRbeta CDR3 rearrangement, sequence reads were collapsed and filtered. For each sample, productive Simpson clonality was calculated as the square root of Simpson's diversity index across productive rearrangements. The table was pulled from immuneACCESS by TCRdb, which kept in-frame rearrangements only. Such tables lose some clones; where checked, under half of the loss comes from unresolved V genes, and the rest has no known cause. V and J calls plus clone size are reproduced from that table; the DNA served to infer D and trimming. The sample records about 35,000 clones, 65% to 85% of which are singletons. The top ten constitute more than 8.5% of the sample.

Each collaborating institution followed its own protocols to collect whole blood in K2EDTA tubes. For TCRbeta analysis, collaborator samples were shipped as frozen whole blood, as isolated PBMCs, or as DNA extracted from either sample type. As encoded in the germline V gene, CDR1 is KGHSH while CDR2 is LQKENI. Including cysteine and phenylalanine, the CDR3 has 14 amino acids. Just the 42-base CDR3 DNA is kept, in frame starting at base 1. Germline trimming amounts to 3 bases on V and 9 bases on J, with 4 as the count of junction bases outside the gene matches. The research as a whole found: The quantity of clinical and demographic metadata differed by source and by participant and was supplied without curation.

This chain joins TRBV18 to TRBJ1-6; 8 central nucleotides agree with TRBD1. The sample comprised peripheral blood. This sequence originates from a man aged 60 to 69 in a cohort sampled during active COVID-19. The sequenced DNA is TGTGCCAGCTCACCGGGGACAGGAGGTTCACCCCTCCACTTT. The resulting protein is CASSPGTGGSPLHF.